This T cell receptor (beta chain) was recovered during a study of vaccination effects on CD4 cells after COVID-19. Sequencing was performed with immunoSEQ multiplex PCR; in TCRdb, only in-frame clones are kept and a portion is missing. The top ten hold 0.85% to 1.3% of the sample, which has 84,000 or so clones, more than 60% seen once. Points on this clone: The antigen is unknown.

Pools of viral peptides were used by the ViraFEST assay to expand antigen-specific CD4+ T cells ahead of sequencing. Investigators separated out CD4+ T cells once more than nine days of culture had passed. Vaccine administered to participants consisted of two doses of either BNT162b2 or mRNA-1273. Germline CDR1 MNHEY, CDR2 SVGAGI. V lost 6 bases and J lost 7, with 12 bases in between. This CDR3 comprises 13 residues. This TCR came from a human donor who received a COVID-19 vaccine. J is TRBJ2-2 and V is TRBV6-5; D is undetermined. This material consisted of CD4+ T cells from PBMCs cultured with HCoV-OC43 spike peptides, taken after COVID-19 vaccination. This sample's subset: HCoV-OC43 spike overlapping peptide pool stimulation. CDR3 protein: CASSLHRGGELFF. CDR3 DNA: TGTGCCAGCAGCCTGCATAGAGGCGGGGAGCTGTTTTTT.